The T cell receptor (beta chain) described here comes from a study of T cell responses to AZD1222 COVID-19 vaccine. Trimming pared 8 bases from V and 9 bases from J, leaving 11 bases between. The CDR3 contains 12 residues. CDR1 is LNHNV, CDR2 YYDKDF, per germline (reference sequence). The data were produced by immunoSEQ multiplex PCR, yet TCRdb's version contains in-frame clones alone and is incomplete. Among over 150,000 clones listed, roughly 94% were seen once. The gene calls are TRBV15 and TRBJ1-6; D gene uncertain. The TCR was taken from an adult who received the AZD1222 COVID-19 vaccine. The sequencing here drew on peripheral blood, taken 28 days after the second AZD1222 dose. The DNA of the CDR3 is TGTGCCACCTCTTCTGGGGTTTCACCCCTCCACTTT. This codes for CATSSGVSPLHF.